This entry is about one TCR beta chain. This CDR3 is built from 13 residues. Looked up from germline, CDR1 is SGHAT and CDR2 is FQNNGV. Between the trimmed V and J ends, which lost 8 bases and 1 base, there was a span of 11 bases. These data belong to a study of TIL therapy for anti-PD-1-resistant metastatic lung cancer. The immunoSEQ assay was v3. Libraries were prepared by immunoSEQ multiplex PCR; TCRdb keeps only in-frame clonotypes and omits some of them. This sample has around 6,000 clones; about 61% occur once, and the top ten carry under 7.5%. Described time point: pre-treatment sample, taken before nivolumab and TIL therapy. Most excised metastases sampled were pleural nodules or supraclavicular lymph nodes.

The sample was tumor tissue, taken at baseline. The rearrangement links TRBV11-2 to TRBJ1-1; TRBD1 is a possible D gene (6 bases). The sequence was obtained from a person between 30 and 79 years old with non-small cell lung cancer. The CDR3 spells CASGRQENTEAFF. The CDR3 DNA sequence: TGTGCCAGCGGCCGACAGGAGAACACTGAAGCTTTCTTT.